The entry below describes one T cell receptor (beta chain). The multiple sclerosis controls were treatment-naive patients affected by stable or active relapsing-remitting disease. This sample stems from a study of CD8 T cells in Susac syndrome. When the RNA was reverse transcribed, random hexamers were used with an input of 0.5 to 1 ug. TCR beta CDR3 was amplified by immunoSEQ multiplex PCR. This amplification extended across 54 Vbeta and 13 Jbeta segments. TCRdb recomputed calls from the immunoSEQ multiplex PCR reads with MiXCR, one row per CDR3 protein. Among 400,000 to 550,000 distinct CDR3 sequences listed, around 83% were seen once. CDR1 and CDR2 (germline): SGHAT, FQNNGV. This CDR3 has 14 amino acids. V was pared by 5 bases and J by 6 bases, with 14 bases between.

This clonotype originated in a human donor with multiple sclerosis. V is TRBV11-2 and J is TRBJ2-1; maybe TRBD2 (6 bases). The sequenced sample was CD8+ T cells from PBMCs. The CDR3 DNA reads TGTGCCAGCAGCCCGCCTGGGACTGCCAATGAGCAGTTCTTC. Translation: CASSPPGTANEQFF.